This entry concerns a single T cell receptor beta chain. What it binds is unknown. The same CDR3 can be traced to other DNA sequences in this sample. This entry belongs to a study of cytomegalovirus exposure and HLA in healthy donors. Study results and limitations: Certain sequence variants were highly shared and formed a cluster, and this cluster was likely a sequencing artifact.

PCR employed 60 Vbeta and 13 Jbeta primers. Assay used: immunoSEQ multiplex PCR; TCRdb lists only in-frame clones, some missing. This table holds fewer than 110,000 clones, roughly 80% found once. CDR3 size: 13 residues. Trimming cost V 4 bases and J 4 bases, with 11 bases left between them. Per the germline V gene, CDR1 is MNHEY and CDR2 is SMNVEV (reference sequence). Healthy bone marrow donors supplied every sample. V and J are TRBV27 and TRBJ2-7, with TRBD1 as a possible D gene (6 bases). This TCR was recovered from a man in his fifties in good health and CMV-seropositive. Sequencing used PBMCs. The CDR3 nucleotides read TGTGCCAGCAGTTCCACAGGGAGATACGAGCAGTACTTC. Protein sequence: CASSSTGRYEQYF.